One sample yielded the 27 T cell receptor beta chains listed below, sequenced in a study of blood T cell repertoires in COVID-19. Method: immunoSEQ multiplex PCR; TCRdb's copy keeps in-frame clones and lacks some. The sample carries 120,000 to 150,000 clones, more than 80% recorded once. Sequencing input: peripheral blood. Receptor source: a woman of 80 years or more with acute or convalescent COVID-19.

This clone was observed a few times. The V call is TRBV4-3, the J call TRBJ1-2, with 8 bases matching TRBD1. V shed 3 bases, J shed 5 bases, and the junction held 8 bases outside the gene matches. Germline CDR1 LGHNA, CDR2 YSLEER. This CDR3 is 15 amino acids long. CDR3 DNA: TGCGCCAGCAGCCAGAACGACAGGGGTGGGTATGGCTACACCTTC. Its translation is CASSQNDRGGYGYTF.

The chain uses TRBV4-2 and TRBJ1-1; D unclear. CDR1 and CDR2 from the germline V gene are LGHNA and YNFKEQ. The CDR3 contains 16 residues. V was cut by 1 base and J by 6 bases, with 18 bases left in between. The CDR3 protein is CASSQVGIPSKPEAFF. The CDR3 coding sequence is TGTGCCAGCAGCCAAGTCGGGATTCCCTCTAAACCTGAAGCTTTCTTT.

The V call is TRBV6-9, the J call TRBJ2-3; D possibly corresponds to TRBD2 (6 bases). V was clipped by 4 bases and J by 1 base, with 15 bases between them. CDR3 length: 16 amino acids. CDR1 and CDR2 from the germline V gene are MNHGY and SVAAGI. CDR3 protein: CASSSLGRGCTDTQYF. CDR3 DNA: TGTGCCAGCAGTTCGCTAGGGCGGGGATGCACAGATACGCAGTATTTT.

The CDR3 coding sequence is TGTGCCAGCAGCTTAGGGGAAGGACGGGGAACCTACGAGCAGTACTTC. This encodes CASSLGEGRGTYEQYF. The J gene is TRBJ2-7, the V gene TRBV11-2, with a possible D match to TRBD2 (5 bases). The ends were cut back, 1 base at V and 2 bases at J, with 15 bases in the middle. The CDR3 totals 16 residues. In germline, CDR1 is SGHAT, CDR2 FQNNGV.

The CDR3 region has the DNA TGTGCCAGCAGTCCTCGCCCAGGGGGCGTATTCACTGAAGCTTTCTTT. Translated, it gives CASSPRPGGVFTEAFF. The chain is built from TRBV14 and TRBJ1-1, with 8 bases that match TRBD1. J lost 4 bases, V lost 6 bases, and 13 bases had no gene match. The CDR3 consists of 16 residues. Germline assignment: CDR1 SGHDN and CDR2 FVKESK.

There are a few counts of this clone. The rearrangement links TRBV3-1 (or the pseudogene TRBV3-2) to TRBJ2-1; 8 bases are shared with TRBD2. Germline CDR1 LGHDT, CDR2 YNNKEL (reference sequence). V dropped 6 bases and J dropped 7; count of bases not matched to a gene: 8. The CDR3 sequence is 14 residues long. The CDR3 sequence is CASSPVAGPNEQFF. CDR3 bases: TGTGCCAGCAGTCCTGTAGCGGGGCCAAATGAGCAGTTCTTC.

The chain couples TRBV6-2 or TRBV6-3 to TRBJ1-2, with 7 positions matching TRBD1. Unmatched junction bases numbered 20, after V lost 2 bases and J lost 5 bases. The germline V gene encodes CDR1 MNHEY and CDR2 SVGEGT. The CDR3 has 19 residues. The CDR3 is CASSYGVVSRDRILYGYTF. The DNA for the CDR3 is TGTGCCAGCAGTTACGGTGTGGTATCGAGGGACAGAATTCTTTATGGCTACACCTTC.

The J gene is TRBJ2-2, the V gene TRBV11-3, with 10 nucleotides matching TRBD1. Germline V gene lookup returns CDR1 SGHNT and CDR2 YENEEA. CDR3 length equals 15 residues. J lost 6 bases, V lost 5 bases, and 6 bases had no gene match. CDR3 DNA: TGTGCCAGCAGCCCCCGACAGGGGGCCTCCGGGGAGCTGTTTTTT. Its translation: CASSPRQGASGELFF.

This rearrangement joins TRBV6-1 to TRBJ2-6; TRBD2 is a possible D gene (6 bases). The V end was cut by 3 bases, the J end by 0 bases, with 18 bases between. The CDR3 totals 19 residues. Germline assignment: CDR1 MNHNS and CDR2 SASEGT. CDR3 DNA sequence: TGTGCCAGCAGTGAGAGGGGACTTCGTACCTCCTCTGGGGCCAACGTCCTGACTTTC. Its translation: CASSERGLRTSSGANVLTF.

This clone came up a few times. The chain employs TRBV14 and TRBJ1-5; no reliable D call. Germline V CDR1 and CDR2: SGHDN, FVKESK. Trimming took 5 bases from V and 5 from J, leaving 4 bases between them. This CDR3 spans 11 amino acids. The CDR3 DNA follows: TGTGCCAGCAGCATAGATCAGCCCCAGCATTTT. This gives the protein CASSIDQPQHF.

The chain combines TRBV7-9 with TRBJ2-3; TRBD2 aligns across 11 bases. Germline assignment: CDR1 SEHNR and CDR2 FQNEAQ (reference sequence). The trim removed 5 bases at V and 5 bases at J, leaving 9 bases unmatched. This CDR3 is built from 16 residues. CDR3 nucleotide sequence: TGTGCCAGCAGCCATAATAGCGGGGGGGCCTTAGATACGCAGTATTTT. This sequence encodes CASSHNSGGALDTQYF.

This chain connects TRBV6-5 to TRBJ2-7; D gene ambiguous. This CDR3 comprises 13 residues. The V gene's germline CDR1 is MNHEY and CDR2 SVGAGI. V gave up 11 bases and J gave up 5 bases, with 19 bases separating them. The DNA of the CDR3 is TGTGCCTCCCGTGGAGACGGCCGGCACGAGCAGTACTTC. Translating it yields CASRGDGRHEQYF.

The rearrangement links TRBV12-5 to TRBJ1-1, with D uncertain. Germline V lookup: CDR1 LGHNT, CDR2 FRNRAP. The CDR3 is 13 amino acids. The V end lost 6 bases, the J end lost 6 bases, and 14 bases lay between the germline ends. CDR3 sequence (DNA): TGTGCTAGTGGCCGCGGAGGGAGGCCTGAAGCTTTCTTT. It translates to CASGRGGRPEAFF.

The chain carries TRBV5-1 and TRBJ1-2, with TRBD1 matching over 9 bases. This CDR3 region has 19 residues. Germline values: CDR1 SGHRS, CDR2 YFSETQ. The ends lost 1 base at V and 2 bases at J; junction bases unmatched: 15. The CDR3 protein is CASSLFKGTGMTWNYGYTF. The CDR3 coding sequence is TGCGCCAGCAGCTTGTTCAAGGGGACAGGGATGACTTGGAACTATGGCTACACCTTC.

The chain joins TRBV6-5 to TRBJ1-2; TRBD1 might be the D (6 bases). V was cut by 3 bases and J by 2 bases, with 13 bases left in between. This CDR3 has 15 amino acids. Germline values: CDR1 MNHEY, CDR2 SVGAGI. CDR3: CASSYRIDRNYGYTF. CDR3 bases: TGTGCCAGCAGTTATCGAATCGACAGGAACTATGGCTACACCTTC.

The CDR3 reads CASSSPPRDGGNQPQHF. The CDR3 DNA sequence: TGTGCCAGCAGCTCCCCCCCCCGGGATGGAGGTAATCAGCCCCAGCATTTT. The V gene is TRBV7-9, the J gene TRBJ1-5; D gene unclear. There are 17 residues in the CDR3. Deletions cut 4 bases from V and 4 bases from J, with 20 bases between. Per germline, CDR1 SEHNR and CDR2 FQNEAQ (reference sequence).

This clone was seen only a few times. The chain links TRBV7-9 to TRBJ2-2; no reliable D call. Germline CDR1 is SEHNR and CDR2 is FQNEAQ (reference sequence). The V gene lost 1 base and the J gene lost 0 bases, with 12 bases spanning the gap. The CDR3 has 17 residues. CDR3 residues: CASSLVMRTANTGELFF. CDR3 nucleotides: TGTGCCAGCAGCTTAGTTATGAGAACAGCGAACACCGGGGAGCTGTTTTTT.

The chain has TRBV7-9 and TRBJ1-3; possible D gene TRBD1, 5 bases. CDR1 SEHNR and CDR2 FQNEAQ come from the germline V gene (reference sequence). V gave up 4 bases and J gave up 0 bases, with 10 bases separating them. This CDR3 has 15 amino acids. CDR3 sequence: CASSWGTVSGNTIYF. DNA for the CDR3: TGTGCCAGCAGCTGGGGCACAGTCTCTGGAAACACCATATATTTT. Filled out from reference TRBV7-9 and TRBJ1-3, the complete variable domain reads DTGVSQNPRHKITKRGQNVTFRCDPISEHNRLYWYRQTLGQGPEFLTYFQNEAQLEKSRLLSDRFSAERPKGSFSTLEIQRTEQGDSAMYLCASSWGTVSGNTIYFGEGSWLTVV.

This rearrangement joins TRBV7-9 to TRBJ2-2; D unresolved. Germline assignment: CDR1 SEHNR and CDR2 FQNEAQ (reference sequence). The CDR3 consists of 14 residues. Trimming pared 6 bases from V and 2 bases from J, leaving 10 bases between. The CDR3 region has the DNA TGTGCCAGCAGTCCTCGACAAAACACCGGGGAGCTGTTTTTT. It encodes CASSPRQNTGELFF.

The chain employs TRBV2 and TRBJ1-5; a weak D match, TRBD1 (5 bases). The V and J ends lost 4 bases and 8 bases respectively, with 18 bases between them. This CDR3 comprises 15 residues. Per the germline V gene, CDR1 is SNHLY and CDR2 is FYNNEI. As DNA, the CDR3 is TGTGCCAGCAGTGTTTTCAGGGCCTCCTTTGAGCCCCAGCATTTT. It specifies CASSVFRASFEPQHF.

The V and J genes are TRBV6-6 and TRBJ1-1; D is undetermined. Germline loops: CDR1 MNHNY, CDR2 SVGAGI (reference sequence). The CDR3 runs to 14 residues. V lost 4 bases and J lost 7, with 16 bases in between. The CDR3 DNA is TGTGCCAGCAGTTCCCGCCCGGATCGGGTTGAAGCTTTCTTT. Amino acids: CASSSRPDRVEAFF.

This sequence joins TRBV3-1 (or the pseudogene TRBV3-2) and TRBJ1-1, with D possibly TRBD1 on 6 matching bases. The length of the CDR3 is 14 residues. The germline gives CDR1 LGHDT, CDR2 YNNKEL (reference sequence). Trimming stripped 0 bases from V and 7 bases from J, with 12 bases between. The DNA of the CDR3 is TGTGCCAGCAGCCAAGAATGGGGGCGAGTTGAAGCTTTCTTT. It is translated as CASSQEWGRVEAFF.

This clone was detected a few times. This CDR3 is CASSTGQGYEQYF. CDR3 nucleotide sequence: TGCGCCAGCAGCACGGGACAGGGGTACGAGCAGTACTTC. The genes are TRBV5-1 and TRBJ2-7; TRBD1 aligns across 10 bases. The CDR3 runs to 13 residues. CDR1 and CDR2 from the germline V gene are SGHRS and YFSETQ. With 4 bases clipped from V and 4 bases from J, the junction kept 2 bases outside the gene matches. Looking up the rest from reference TRBV5-1 and TRBJ2-7 gives the full variable domain: KAGVTQTPRYLIKTRGQQVTLSCSPISGHRSVSWYQQTPGQGLQFLFEYFSETQRNKGNFPGRFSGRQFSNSRSEMNVSTLELGDSALYLCASSTGQGYEQYFGPGTRLTVT.

The chain joins TRBV25-1 to TRBJ1-4; TRBD1 aligns across 8 bases. The length of the CDR3 is 15 residues. CDR1 MGHDK and CDR2 SYGVNS come from the germline V gene. Losses at the gene ends were 4 bases for V and 8 bases for J; bases not matched to a gene: 9. CDR3 sequence (DNA): TGTGCCAGCAGTGGTGGGACAGGCGGAGACGAAAAACTGTTTTTT. It specifies CASSGGTGGDEKLFF.

This sequence joins TRBV5-1 and TRBJ2-7; a possible D gene is TRBD2 (5 bases). Germline loops: CDR1 SGHRS, CDR2 YFSETQ. The V and J ends lost 1 base and 2 bases respectively, with 7 bases between them. The CDR3 covers 13 residues. The CDR3 DNA is TGCGCCAGCAGCTTGACTAGTCCCTACGAGCAGTACTTC. It encodes CASSLTSPYEQYF. The variable domain in full, completed from reference TRBV5-1 and TRBJ2-7, reads KAGVTQTPRYLIKTRGQQVTLSCSPISGHRSVSWYQQTPGQGLQFLFEYFSETQRNKGNFPGRFSGRQFSNSRSEMNVSTLELGDSALYLCASSLTSPYEQYFGPGTRLTVT.

The CDR3 sequence: CASSPLDSARTEAFF. DNA for the CDR3: TGTGCCAGCTCACCACTCGACAGCGCCAGGACTGAAGCTTTCTTT. The chain has TRBV18 and TRBJ1-1, with TRBD1 as a possible D gene (5 bases). V lost 1 base and J 5 bases, leaving 14 bases between the germline ends. The CDR3 runs to 15 residues. The germline V gene has CDR1 KGHSH and CDR2 LQKENI.

The V and J genes are TRBV6-5 and TRBJ1-6; D is undetermined. Per the germline V gene, CDR1 is MNHEY and CDR2 is SVGAGI. The CDR3 has 16 amino acids. Trimming removed 1 base at V and 0 bases at J, with 7 bases between. The DNA of the CDR3 is TGTGCCAGCAGTTACTTAACAAGCTCCTATAATTCACCCCTCCACTTT. It is translated as CASSYLTSSYNSPLHF.